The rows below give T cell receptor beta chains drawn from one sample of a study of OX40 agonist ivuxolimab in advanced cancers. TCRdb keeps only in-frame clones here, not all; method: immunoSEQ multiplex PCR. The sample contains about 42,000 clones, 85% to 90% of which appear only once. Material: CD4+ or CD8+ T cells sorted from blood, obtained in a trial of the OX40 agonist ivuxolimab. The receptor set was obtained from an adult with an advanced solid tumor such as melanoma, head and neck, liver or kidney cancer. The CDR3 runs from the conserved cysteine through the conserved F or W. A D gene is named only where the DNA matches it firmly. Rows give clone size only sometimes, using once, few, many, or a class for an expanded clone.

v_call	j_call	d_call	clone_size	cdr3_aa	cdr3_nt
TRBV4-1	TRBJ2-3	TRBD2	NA	CASSHDTSGGGSTDTQYF	TGCGCCAGCAGCCATGATACTAGCGGGGGAGGGAGCACAGATACGCAGTATTTT
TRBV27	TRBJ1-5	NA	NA	CASSLSYSYSNQPQHF	TGTGCCAGCAGTTTATCGTACAGTTATAGCAATCAGCCCCAGCATTTT
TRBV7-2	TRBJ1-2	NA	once	CATSGVTRGYTF	TGTGCCACTAGCGGGGTGACCCGGGGCTACACCTTC
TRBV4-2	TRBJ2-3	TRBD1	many	CASSPYSTGGVTDTQYF	TGTGCCAGCAGCCCGTATAGTACAGGGGGTGTAACAGATACGCAGTATTTT
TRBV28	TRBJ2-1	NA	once	CASSSKKAGKQFF	TGTGCCAGCAGTTCAAAAAAGGCAGGAAAGCAGTTCTTC
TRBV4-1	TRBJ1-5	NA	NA	CASSQYEGPINQPQHF	TGCGCCAGCAGCCAGTACGAGGGCCCTATTAATCAGCCCCAGCATTTT
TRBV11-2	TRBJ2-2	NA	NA	CASTLEATANTGELFF	TGTGCCAGCACTCTCGAGGCGACAGCGAACACCGGGGAGCTGTTTTTT
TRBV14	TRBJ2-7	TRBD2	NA	CASSQAPLAGSHEQYF	TGTGCCAGCAGCCAAGCTCCACTAGCGGGTTCTCACGAGCAGTACTTC
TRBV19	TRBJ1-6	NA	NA	CASSIGQDNSPLHF	TGTGCCAGTAGTATAGGGCAGGATAATTCACCCCTCCACTTT
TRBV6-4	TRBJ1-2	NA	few	CASSDTPQALMGYTF	TGTGCCAGCAGTGACACCCCACAGGCCCTTATGGGCTACACCTTC